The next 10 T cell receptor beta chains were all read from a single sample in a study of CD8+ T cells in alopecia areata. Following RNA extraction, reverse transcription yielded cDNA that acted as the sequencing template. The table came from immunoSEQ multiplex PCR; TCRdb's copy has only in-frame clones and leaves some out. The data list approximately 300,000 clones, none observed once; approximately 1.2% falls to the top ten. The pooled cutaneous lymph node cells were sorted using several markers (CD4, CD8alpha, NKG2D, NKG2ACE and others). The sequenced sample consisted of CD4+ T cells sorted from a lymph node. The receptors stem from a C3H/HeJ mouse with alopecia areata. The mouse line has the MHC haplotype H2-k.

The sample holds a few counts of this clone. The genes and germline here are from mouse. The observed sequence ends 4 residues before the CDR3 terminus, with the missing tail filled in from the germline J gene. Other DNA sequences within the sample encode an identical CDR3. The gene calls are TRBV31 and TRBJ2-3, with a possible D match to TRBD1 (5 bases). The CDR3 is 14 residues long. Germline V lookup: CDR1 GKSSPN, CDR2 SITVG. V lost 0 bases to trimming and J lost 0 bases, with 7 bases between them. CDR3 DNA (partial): TGTGCCTGGAGTCTCAGGACAAGTGCAGAA. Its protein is CAWSLRTSAE. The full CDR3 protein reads CAWSLRTSAETLYF.

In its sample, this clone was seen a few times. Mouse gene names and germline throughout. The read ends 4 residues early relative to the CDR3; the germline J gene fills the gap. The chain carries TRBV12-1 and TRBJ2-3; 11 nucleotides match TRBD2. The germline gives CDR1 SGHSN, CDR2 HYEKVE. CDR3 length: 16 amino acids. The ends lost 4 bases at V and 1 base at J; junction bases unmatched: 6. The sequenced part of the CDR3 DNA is TGTGCCAGCTCCCTGACTGGGGGGGAGGGTGCAGAA. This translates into CASSLTGGEGAE. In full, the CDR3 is CASSLTGGEGAETLYF.

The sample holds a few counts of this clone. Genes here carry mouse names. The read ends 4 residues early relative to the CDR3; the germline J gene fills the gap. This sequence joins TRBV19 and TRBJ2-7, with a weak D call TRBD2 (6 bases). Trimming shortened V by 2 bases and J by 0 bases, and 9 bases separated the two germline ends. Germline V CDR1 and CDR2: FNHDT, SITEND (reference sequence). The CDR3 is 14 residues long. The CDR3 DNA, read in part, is TGTGCCAGCAGTATTTGGGACTCCTCCTAT. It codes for CASSIWDSSY. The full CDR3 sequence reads CASSIWDSSYEQYF.

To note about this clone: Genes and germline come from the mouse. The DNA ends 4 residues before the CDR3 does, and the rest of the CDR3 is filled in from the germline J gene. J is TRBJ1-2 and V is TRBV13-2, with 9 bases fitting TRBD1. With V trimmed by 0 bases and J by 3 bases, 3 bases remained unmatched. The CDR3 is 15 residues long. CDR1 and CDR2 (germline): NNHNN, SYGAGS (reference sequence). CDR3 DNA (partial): TGTGCCAGCGGTGATGCCGGGACAGGGCACTCC. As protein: CASGDAGTGHS. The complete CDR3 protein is CASGDAGTGHSDYTF.

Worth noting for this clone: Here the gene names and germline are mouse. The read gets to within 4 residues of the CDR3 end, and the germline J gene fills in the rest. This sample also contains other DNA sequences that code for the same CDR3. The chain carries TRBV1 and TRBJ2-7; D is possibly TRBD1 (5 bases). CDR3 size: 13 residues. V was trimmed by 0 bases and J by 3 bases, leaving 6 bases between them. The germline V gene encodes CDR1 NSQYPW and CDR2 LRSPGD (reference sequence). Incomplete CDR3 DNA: TGCACCTGCAGTGCAGAGGACAACTAT. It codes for CTCSAEDNY. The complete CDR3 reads CTCSAEDNYEQYF.

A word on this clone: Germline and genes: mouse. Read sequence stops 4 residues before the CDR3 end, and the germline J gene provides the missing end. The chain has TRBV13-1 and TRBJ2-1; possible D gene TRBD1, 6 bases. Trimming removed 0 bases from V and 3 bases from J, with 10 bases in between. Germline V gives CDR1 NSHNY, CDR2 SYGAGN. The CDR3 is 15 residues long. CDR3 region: CASSDAQGLYAEQFF. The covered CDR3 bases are TGTGCCAGCAGTGATGCTCAGGGGCTCTATGCT.

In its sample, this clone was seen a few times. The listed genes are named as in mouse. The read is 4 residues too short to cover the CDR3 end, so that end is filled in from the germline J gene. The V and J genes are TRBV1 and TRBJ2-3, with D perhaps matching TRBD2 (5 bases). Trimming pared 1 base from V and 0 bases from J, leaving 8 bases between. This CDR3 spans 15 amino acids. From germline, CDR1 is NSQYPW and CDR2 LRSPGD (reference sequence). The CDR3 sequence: CTCSAVGDSAETLYF. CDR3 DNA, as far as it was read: TGCACCTGCAGTGCAGTTGGGGATAGTGCAGAA.

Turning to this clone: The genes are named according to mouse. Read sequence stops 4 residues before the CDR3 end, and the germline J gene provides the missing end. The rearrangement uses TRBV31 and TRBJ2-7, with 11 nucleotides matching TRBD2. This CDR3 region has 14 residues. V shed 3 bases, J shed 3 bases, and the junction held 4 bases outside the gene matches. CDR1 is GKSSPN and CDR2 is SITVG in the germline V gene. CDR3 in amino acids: CAWSETGGVYEQYF. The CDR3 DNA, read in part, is TGTGCCTGGAGCGAGACTGGGGGGGTCTAT.

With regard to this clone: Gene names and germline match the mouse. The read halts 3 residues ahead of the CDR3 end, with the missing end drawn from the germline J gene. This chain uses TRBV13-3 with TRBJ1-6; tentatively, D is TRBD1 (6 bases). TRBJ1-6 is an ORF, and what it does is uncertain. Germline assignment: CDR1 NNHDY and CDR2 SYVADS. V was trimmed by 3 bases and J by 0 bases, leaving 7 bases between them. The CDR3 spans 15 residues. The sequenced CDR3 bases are TGTGCCAGCAGTGGGGACAATTCCTATAATTCGCCC. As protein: CASSGDNSYNSP. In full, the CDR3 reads CASSGDNSYNSPLYF.

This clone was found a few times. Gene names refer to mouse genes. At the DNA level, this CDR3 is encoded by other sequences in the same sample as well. The CDR3 DNA, read in part, is TGTGCCAGCAGTAGAACTGGGGGCTATGCT. Translating it yields CASSRTGGYA. The entire CDR3 is CASSRTGGYAEQFF. The rearrangement joins TRBV19 to TRBJ2-1, with 8 bases identical to TRBD2. The read is 4 residues too short to cover the CDR3 end, so that end is filled in from the germline J gene. The J segment lost 3 bases and the V segment lost 3 bases, leaving 2 bases of the junction unmatched. The germline V gene has CDR1 FNHDT and CDR2 SITEND (reference sequence). This CDR3 is built from 14 residues.